This entry concerns a single T cell receptor (beta chain). Its antigen is not identified. The junction departs from germline at one end; a sequencing error may be responsible. The data were taken from a study of T cells in Graves' hyperthyroidism and ophthalmopathy. Findings and limits, study-wide: The model's output predicted ophthalmopathy at a median of about 6.5 months prior to onset. Stable hyperthyroidism was separated from ophthalmopathy by a model based on 13 V-J features.

The CDR3 sequence is 16 residues long. CDR1 is MGHRA, CDR2 YSYEKL, per germline. Stable Graves' hyperthyroidism denoted no ophthalmopathy progression over 18 months. Hyperthyroidism in the patients, aged 18 to 65, was newly diagnosed and under 2 months in duration. Researchers amplified the TCR beta CDR3 regions from RNA transcripts. The TCR CDR3 first-round RT-PCR relied on the HTBI primer set. TCRdb reprocessed the multiplex PCR reads via MiXCR and lists one record per CDR3 protein. The sample yields approximately 400,000 distinct CDR3 sequences, around 16% seen once. This TCR was sampled from a woman between 18 and 30 years old with Graves' hyperthyroidism. The material sequenced was blood. This chain connects TRBV4-1 to TRBJ2-1, with D perhaps matching TRBD2 (5 bases). In DNA, the CDR3 is TGCGCCAGCAGCCACGCAGCCGCTAGCTCCTACAATGAGCAGCTCTTC. Translating it yields CASSHAAASSYNEQLF.